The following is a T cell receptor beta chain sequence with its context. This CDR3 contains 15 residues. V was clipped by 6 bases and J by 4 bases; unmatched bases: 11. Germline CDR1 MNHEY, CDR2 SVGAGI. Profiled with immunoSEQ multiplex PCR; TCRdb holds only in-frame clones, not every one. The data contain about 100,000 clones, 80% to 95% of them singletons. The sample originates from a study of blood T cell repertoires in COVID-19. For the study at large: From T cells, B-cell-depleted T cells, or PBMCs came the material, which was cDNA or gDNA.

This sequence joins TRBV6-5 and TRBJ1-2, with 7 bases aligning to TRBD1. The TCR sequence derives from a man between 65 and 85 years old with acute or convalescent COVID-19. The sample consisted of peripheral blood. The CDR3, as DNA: TGTGCCAGCAGGAGACAGACAGGGTTATCCTATGGCTACACCTTC. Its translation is CASRRQTGLSYGYTF.